This TCR beta chain is drawn from a study of blood T cell repertoires in COVID-19. Study overall: From the United States, Italy and Spain came samples of acute and convalescent COVID-19.

Authors' analysis steps: Estimation of nucleated cell counts was performed using reference gene primer amplification. The repertoire was sequenced with immunoSEQ multiplex PCR; TCRdb's copy has only in-frame clones and lacks some. V, J and clone size are those of that table, while D and trimming were read from the DNA. Of around 97,000 clones in the sample, around 87% are singletons; the top ten hold 20%. This CDR3 comprises 15 residues. The germline V and J ends were trimmed by 1 base and 4 bases, with 12 bases remaining between them. Germline V gene data show CDR1 as MNHEY and CDR2 as SVGAGI. V and J are TRBV6-5 and TRBJ2-3; D may be TRBD2 (5 bases). The sequence derives from a human donor in a cohort sampled during active COVID-19. Material for sequencing was peripheral blood. CDR3 sequence: CASSYLGSGADTQYF. The CDR3 DNA follows: TGTGCCAGCAGTTACTTAGGGAGTGGGGCAGATACGCAGTATTTT.